The T cell receptor beta chain described here comes from a study of T cells in localized non-small cell lung cancer. The study's findings and limits: Uninvolved adjacent lung had more T cell clonality than any other tissue, topping tumor. Paired adjacent lung recovered a median roughly 56 of the top 100 tumor clones.

Measured with immunoSEQ multiplex PCR; TCRdb has only the in-frame clones, and not every one. There are 2,000 to 2,500 clones in the sample; more than 30% occur only once, and 12% lies in the top ten. Germline CDR1 and CDR2: LNHDA and SQIVND (reference sequence). The V and J ends lost 5 bases and 5 bases, in that order; junction bases with no gene match: 5. This CDR3 has 13 residues. In regard to this clone: Its antigen remains unidentified.

Neighbouring lung, lacking atypia, was collected no less than 2 cm away from the tumor margin. The source was normal lung tissue next to the tumor, collected before any cancer treatment. The receptor comes from a male donor older than 55 with stage I squamous cell lung carcinoma. V is TRBV19 and J is TRBJ1-2; 7 nucleotides agree with TRBD1. The CDR3 nucleotides are TGTGCCAGTAGTCCGGGACAGCCTTATGGCTACACCTTC. Translating it yields CASSPGQPYGYTF.